The 5 T cell receptor beta chains given below trace back to one sample, sequenced in a study. In TCRdb, the 5' RACE reads were re-called with MiXCR into one record per CDR3 protein. The profile shows about 59,000 distinct CDR3 sequences, less than 25% of them singletons. Tregs were sorted as CD4+CD25+CD127-/low cells. The sequenced sample consisted of tumor-infiltrating Tregs sorted from the breast tumor. The receptors here all came from a female donor with breast cancer.

J is TRBJ2-1 and V is TRBV5-1; TRBD1 or TRBD2 may be the D gene (5 bases each). The CDR3 consists of 16 residues. Trimming pared 0 bases from V and 12 bases from J, leaving 22 bases between. Germline V CDR1 and CDR2: SGHRS, YFSETQ. As DNA, the CDR3 is TGCGCCAGCAGCTTGGGGTGGGGGAGCTCCTACAACGGGCAGTTCTTC. Translating it yields CASSLGWGSSYNGQFF.

CDR3: CASSQGWGDSYNEQFF. DNA of the CDR3: TGCGCCAGCAGCCAAGGGTGGGGAGACTCCTACAATGAGCAGTTCTTC. This rearrangement joins TRBV4-3 to TRBJ2-1; TRBD2 is a possible D gene (5 bases). Trimming removed 1 base at V and 0 bases at J, with 10 bases between. The CDR3 spans 16 residues. CDR1 LGHNA and CDR2 YSLEER come from the germline V gene.

This clonotype has a handful of counts. V gene TRBV5-1 combines with J gene TRBJ2-6, with 14 bases aligning to TRBD2. This CDR3 comprises 16 residues. The V and J ends lost 7 bases and 1 base, in that order; junction bases with no gene match: 1. In germline, CDR1 is SGHRS, CDR2 YFSETQ. This chain's CDR3 is CASGTSGSSGANVLTF. DNA for the CDR3: TGCGCCAGCGGGACTAGCGGGAGTTCTGGGGCCAACGTCCTGACTTTC.

This clonotype was seen many times. The CDR3 loop is CASSSHQVPYEQYF. The CDR3 coding sequence is TGTGCCAGCAGTTCACATCAAGTTCCCTACGAGCAGTACTTC. The V call is TRBV6-5, the J call TRBJ2-7; no definite D call. Germline loops: CDR1 MNHEY, CDR2 SVGAGI. This CDR3 is 14 amino acids long. V dropped 4 bases and J dropped 2 bases, with 12 bases sitting between them.

The rearrangement uses TRBV4-1 and TRBJ2-7; 9 bases line up with TRBD1. Germline V gene sequence: CDR1 MGHRA, CDR2 YSYEKL. The V segment lost 1 base and the J segment 7 bases; nucleotides outside the gene matches: 8. This CDR3 has 15 amino acids. The CDR3 DNA reads TGCGCCAGCAGCCAAGTTGGGACAGGGTTTCATGAGCAGTACTTC. This encodes CASSQVGTGFHEQYF.